What follows are 14 T cell receptor beta chains derived from one specimen sequenced in a study of blood T cell repertoires in COVID-19. Generated by immunoSEQ multiplex PCR, the TCRdb table keeps only in-frame clones and is missing some. The sample gives tens of thousands of clones, under 90% of which show up once; 44% is in the top ten. Material for sequencing was peripheral blood. Receptor source: a man older than 75 with acute or convalescent COVID-19.

Concerning this clone: Germline is not matched at one junction end, which may reflect a read error. The chain is built from TRBV7-7 and TRBJ2-3; TRBD2 matches at 9 bases. The CDR3 is 16 residues long. Looked up from germline, CDR1 is SSHAT and CDR2 is FNYEAQ (reference sequence). DNA for the CDR3: TGTGCTAGCAGCTTAGAGCTAGCGGGATCCACAGATACGCAGTATTTT. Translation gives CASSLELAGSTDTQYF.

CDR3 protein: CASSLGTSSYNEQFF. Here the CDR3 DNA reads TGTGCCAGCAGCTTGGGGACTAGCAGCTACAATGAGCAGTTCTTC. The V and J genes are TRBV11-3 and TRBJ2-1; TRBD2 matches at 9 bases. The CDR3 covers 15 residues. The V gene end was trimmed by 3 bases and the J gene end by 3 bases; junction bases not matched to a gene: 3. CDR1 is SGHNT, CDR2 YENEEA, per germline.

J is TRBJ2-3 and V is TRBV5-1, with a tentative D call TRBD1 (7 bases). Germline CDR1 is SGHRS and CDR2 is YFSETQ. The CDR3 consists of 15 residues. Trimming pared 1 base from V and 8 bases from J, leaving 17 bases between. Written as DNA, the CDR3 is TGCGCCAGCAGCTTGAATCAGGGGGAGGTTGGTACGCAGTATTTT. It translates to CASSLNQGEVGTQYF.

The J gene is TRBJ1-5, the V gene TRBV6-1; 8 bases agree with TRBD1. The CDR3 has 17 amino acids. The germline CDR1 and CDR2 sequences are MNHNS and SASEGT. V gave up 4 bases and J gave up 1 base; unmatched junction bases: 9. CDR3 region: CASSGQGLSSSNQPQHF. The CDR3, as DNA: TGTGCCAGCAGTGGACAGGGGCTGAGTAGCAGCAATCAGCCCCAGCATTTT.

The V gene is TRBV7-9, the J gene TRBJ2-3; tentative D call: TRBD2 (5 bases). V shed 3 bases and J shed 2 bases, with 9 bases lying between them. Germline-derived CDR1 and CDR2 are SEHNR and FQNEAQ (reference sequence). The CDR3 contains 14 residues. In DNA form, the CDR3 reads TGTGCCAGCAGCTTTGGGAGCCCCACAGATACGCAGTATTTT. Protein: CASSFGSPTDTQYF.

The sample holds a few counts of this clone. The chain employs TRBV6-1 and TRBJ2-7, with D maybe TRBD1 (7 bases). The CDR3 has 14 residues. Germline loops: CDR1 MNHNS, CDR2 SASEGT. Trimming cost V 1 base and J 9 bases, with 16 bases left between them. The CDR3, as DNA: TGTGCCAGCAGTGAAGGGATGACAGGGACTTCGCAGTACTTC. This gives the protein CASSEGMTGTSQYF.

This chain connects TRBV30 to TRBJ1-5; D perhaps matches TRBD1 (5 bases). With 3 bases removed from V and 1 base from J, the gap between germline ends came to 10 bases. CDR1 is GTSNPN and CDR2 is SVGIG in the germline V gene (reference sequence). The CDR3 has 14 amino acids. The DNA for the CDR3 is TGTGCCTGGAGCCCAGGGATGAGCAATCAGCCCCAGCATTTT. Its translation: CAWSPGMSNQPQHF.

The gene calls are TRBV30 and TRBJ2-5; TRBD2 agrees at 7 bases. Germline V gene sequence: CDR1 GTSNPN, CDR2 SVGIG (reference sequence). V shed 1 base and J 2 bases; nucleotides not matched to a gene: 1. This CDR3 region has 13 residues. CDR3 sequence reads: CAWSGTSQETQYF. CDR3 DNA: TGTGCCTGGAGTGGGACTAGTCAAGAGACCCAGTACTTC.

The chain uses TRBV10-3 and TRBJ1-3; D not certain. Trimming took off 0 bases at V and 0 bases at J, with 6 bases between the two ends. Germline values: CDR1 ENHRY, CDR2 SYGVKD. The CDR3 runs 15 residues. The CDR3: CAISESGSSGNTIYF. The CDR3 coding sequence is TGTGCCATCAGTGAGTCTGGGAGCTCTGGAAACACCATATATTTT.

V is TRBV9 and J is TRBJ2-3; tentatively, D is TRBD2 (6 bases). CDR1 and CDR2 from the germline V gene are SGDLS and YYNGEE. Trimming took 5 bases from V and 4 from J, leaving 14 bases between them. There are 14 residues in the CDR3. CDR3 DNA sequence: TGTGCCAGCAGTTTTGGGGGGAGCTCAGATACGCAGTATTTT. This codes for CASSFGGSSDTQYF.

The J gene is TRBJ1-6, the V gene TRBV30; 8 bases line up with TRBD1. V lost 3 bases, J lost 10 bases, and 11 bases stayed unmatched. The CDR3 covers 15 residues. Germline V gene data show CDR1 as GTSNPN and CDR2 as SVGIG (reference sequence). CDR3 sequence: CAWSPVRTGKSPLHF. Here the CDR3 DNA reads TGTGCCTGGAGCCCGGTTCGGACAGGGAAGTCACCCCTCCACTTT.

The J gene is TRBJ1-1, the V gene TRBV19; 7 nucleotides align to TRBD1. CDR1 LNHDA and CDR2 SQIVND come from the germline V gene (reference sequence). V lost 6 bases, J lost 7 bases, and 8 bases stayed unmatched. The CDR3 runs 13 residues. CDR3 sequence (DNA): TGTGCCAGTAGGAAATCGACAGGGATTGAAGCTTTCTTT. Translation: CASRKSTGIEAFF.

J is TRBJ2-2 and V is TRBV11-2; 7 bases align to TRBD1. V was pared by 3 bases and J by 0 bases, with 1 base of the junction left unmatched. The CDR3 is 15 residues long. The V gene's germline CDR1 is SGHAT and CDR2 FQNNGV. The CDR3 coding sequence is TGTGCCAGCAGCTTCGACAGGGCGAACACCGGGGAGCTGTTTTTT. As protein: CASSFDRANTGELFF.

The chain combines TRBV6-6 with TRBJ1-4; a weak D match, TRBD1 (6 bases). V was clipped by 2 bases and J by 0 bases, with 10 bases between them. The CDR3 covers 16 residues. Germline V gene data show CDR1 as MNHNY and CDR2 as SVGAGI (reference sequence). The CDR3 protein is CASSYNRAATNEKLFF. The CDR3 DNA follows: TGTGCCAGCAGTTACAACAGGGCTGCAACTAATGAAAAACTGTTTTTT.